Sequencing of this T cell receptor (beta chain) was carried out in a study of blood T cell repertoires in COVID-19. The protocol was immunoSEQ multiplex PCR, while the TCRdb copy is restricted to in-frame clones and leaves out a portion. The sample comprises about 250,000 clones, approximately 92% of which are singletons, and 2.4% rests with the top ten. Germline-derived CDR1 and CDR2 are SNHLY and FYNNEI. Between the trimmed V and J ends, which lost 4 bases and 6 bases, there was a span of 9 bases. The CDR3 loop spans 12 amino acids. Ages ranged from about 18 to 89 years, with residence in around 24 US areas. Assignment of participants to cohorts was predicated upon participant-reported clinical history.

Material for sequencing was PBMCs or T cells enriched from blood (not recorded which). This sequence was found in a woman aged 18-29 years who had recovered from COVID-19. The chain joins TRBV2 to TRBJ1-2; D gene unclear. In DNA, the CDR3 is TGTGCCAGCAGTGGTGGGGAGGATGGCTACACCTTC. It encodes CASSGGEDGYTF.